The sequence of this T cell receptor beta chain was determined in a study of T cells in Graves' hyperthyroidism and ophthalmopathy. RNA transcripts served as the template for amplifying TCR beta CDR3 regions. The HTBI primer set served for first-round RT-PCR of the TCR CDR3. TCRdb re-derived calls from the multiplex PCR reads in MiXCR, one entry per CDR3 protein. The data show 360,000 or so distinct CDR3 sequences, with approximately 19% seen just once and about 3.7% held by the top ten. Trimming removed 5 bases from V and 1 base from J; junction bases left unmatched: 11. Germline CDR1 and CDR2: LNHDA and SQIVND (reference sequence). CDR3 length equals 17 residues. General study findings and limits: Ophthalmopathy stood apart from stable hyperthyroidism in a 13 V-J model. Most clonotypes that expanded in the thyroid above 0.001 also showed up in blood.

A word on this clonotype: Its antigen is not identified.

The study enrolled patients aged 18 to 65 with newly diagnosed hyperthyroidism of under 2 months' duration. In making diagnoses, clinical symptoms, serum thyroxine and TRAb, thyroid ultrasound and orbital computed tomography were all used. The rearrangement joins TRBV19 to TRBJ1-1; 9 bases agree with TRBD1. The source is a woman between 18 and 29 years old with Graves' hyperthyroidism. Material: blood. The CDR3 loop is CASSDRTTGQGNTEAFF. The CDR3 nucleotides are TGTGCCAGTAGTGACCGAACCACGGGACAGGGGAACACTGAAGCTTTCTTT. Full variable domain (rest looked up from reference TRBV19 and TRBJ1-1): DGGITQSPKYLFRKEGQNVTLSCEQNLNHDAMYWYRQDPGQGLRLIYYSQIVNDFQKGDIAEGYSVSREKKESFPLTVTSAQKNPTAFYLCASSDRTTGQGNTEAFFGQGTRLTVV.